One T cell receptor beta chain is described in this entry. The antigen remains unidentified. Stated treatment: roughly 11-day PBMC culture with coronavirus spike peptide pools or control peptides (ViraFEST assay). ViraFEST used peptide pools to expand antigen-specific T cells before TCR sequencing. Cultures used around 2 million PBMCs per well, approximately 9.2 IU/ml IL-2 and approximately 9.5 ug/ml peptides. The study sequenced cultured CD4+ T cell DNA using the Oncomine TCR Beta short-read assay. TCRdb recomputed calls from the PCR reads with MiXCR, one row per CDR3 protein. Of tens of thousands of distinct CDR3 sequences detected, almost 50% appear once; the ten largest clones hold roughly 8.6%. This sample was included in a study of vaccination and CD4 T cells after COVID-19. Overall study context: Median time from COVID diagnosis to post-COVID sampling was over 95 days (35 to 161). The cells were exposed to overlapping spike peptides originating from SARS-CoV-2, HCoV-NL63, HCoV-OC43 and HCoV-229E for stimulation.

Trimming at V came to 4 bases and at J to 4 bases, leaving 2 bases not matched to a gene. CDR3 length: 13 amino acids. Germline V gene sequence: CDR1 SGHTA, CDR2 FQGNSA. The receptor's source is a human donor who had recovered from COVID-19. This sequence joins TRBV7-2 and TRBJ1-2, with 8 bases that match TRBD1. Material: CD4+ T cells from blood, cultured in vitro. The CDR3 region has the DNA TGTGCCAGCAGCTACGACAGGGGCTATGGCTACACCTTC. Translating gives CASSYDRGYGYTF.